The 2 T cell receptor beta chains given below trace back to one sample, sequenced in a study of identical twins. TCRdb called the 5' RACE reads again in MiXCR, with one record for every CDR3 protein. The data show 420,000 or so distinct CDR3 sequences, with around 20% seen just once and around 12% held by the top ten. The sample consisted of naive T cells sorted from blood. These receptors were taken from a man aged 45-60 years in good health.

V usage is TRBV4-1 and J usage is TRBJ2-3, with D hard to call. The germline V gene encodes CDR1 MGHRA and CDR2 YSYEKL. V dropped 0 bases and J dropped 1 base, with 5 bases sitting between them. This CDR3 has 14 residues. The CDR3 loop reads CASSQDTRTDTQYF. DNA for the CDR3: TGCGCCAGCAGCCAAGATACCCGCACAGATACGCAGTATTTT.

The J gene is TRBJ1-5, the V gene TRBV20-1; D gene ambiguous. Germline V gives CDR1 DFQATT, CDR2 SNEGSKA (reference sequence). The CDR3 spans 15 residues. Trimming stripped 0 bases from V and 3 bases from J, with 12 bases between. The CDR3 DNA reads TGCAGTGCTAGAGATCGAGGCAGACCCAATCAGCCCCAGCATTTT. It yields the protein CSARDRGRPNQPQHF.